This TCR beta chain was captured by sequencing in a study of OX40 agonist ivuxolimab in advanced cancers. Study results and limitations: Mean expanded clone counts were higher in CD8+ than CD4+ T cells.

Trimming left V 0 bases short and J 1 base short, with 6 bases between. This CDR3 region has 14 residues. Germline V lookup: CDR1 MNHNY, CDR2 SVGAGI (reference sequence). For this clone: No antigen is known for it.

The assay was immunoSEQ multiplex PCR, and TCRdb's table has in-frame clones only and misses some. This sample has 25,000 to 30,000 clones, with about 76% found just once. The V call is TRBV6-6, the J call TRBJ2-5, with D hard to call. The TCR comes from an adult with an advanced solid tumor such as melanoma, head and neck, liver or kidney cancer. The input for sequencing was CD4+ or CD8+ T cells sorted from blood, taken in a trial of the OX40 agonist ivuxolimab. Here the CDR3 DNA reads TGTGCCAGCAGTTACTCCGGGCCCCAAGAGACCCAGTACTTC. Translating it yields CASSYSGPQETQYF.